This T cell receptor (beta chain) was observed in a study of memory CD4+ T cells and cytomegalovirus serostatus. About the study: Healthy Belgian adult donors included fewer than 10 CMV-positive and 20 to 30 CMV-negative people. Study conclusions and caveats: Suggested: most of the CMV-linked TCR signature lies in CD4+ memory cells. Each of approximately 73 CMV-associated TCRbeta sequences occurred in one to five individuals.

This CDR3 has 14 amino acids. The germline V gene encodes CDR1 SEHNR and CDR2 FQNEAQ (reference sequence). V shed 5 bases, J shed 2 bases, and the junction held 3 bases outside the gene matches. Profiling relied on immunoSEQ multiplex PCR, and the TCRdb table lists in-frame clones only, not all of them. Among over 65,000 clones, approximately 80% were seen once, and the ten largest hold less than 0.9%. On this clone itself: Antigen specificity is unknown.

Single viable CD3+CD4+CD8-CD45RO+ cells were sorted as the memory CD4+ T cells. Serostatus was set by detecting CMV pp150, pp28, p38, p52 IgG. The sequencing input was memory CD4+ T cells from blood. This clonotype was sampled from an adult in good health and CMV-seronegative. The chain is built from TRBV7-9 and TRBJ1-5; 7 bases are a match to TRBD1. CDR3 nucleotide sequence: TGTGCCAGCAGCCCCGGGACAGGCAATCAGCCCCAGCATTTT. Residues: CASSPGTGNQPQHF.